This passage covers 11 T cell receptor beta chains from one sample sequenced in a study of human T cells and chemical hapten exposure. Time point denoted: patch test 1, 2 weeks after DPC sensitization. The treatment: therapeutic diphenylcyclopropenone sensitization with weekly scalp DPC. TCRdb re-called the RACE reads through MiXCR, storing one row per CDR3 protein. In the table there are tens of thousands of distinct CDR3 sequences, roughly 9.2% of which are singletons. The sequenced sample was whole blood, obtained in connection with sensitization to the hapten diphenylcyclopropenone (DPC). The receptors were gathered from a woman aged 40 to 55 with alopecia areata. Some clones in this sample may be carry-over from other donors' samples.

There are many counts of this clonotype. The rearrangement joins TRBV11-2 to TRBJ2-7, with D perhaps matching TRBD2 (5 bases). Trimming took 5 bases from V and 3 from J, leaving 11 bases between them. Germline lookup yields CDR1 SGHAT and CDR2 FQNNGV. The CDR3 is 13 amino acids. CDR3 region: CASSPAVFYEQYF. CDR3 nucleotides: TGTGCCAGCAGCCCAGCGGTTTTCTACGAGCAGTACTTC.

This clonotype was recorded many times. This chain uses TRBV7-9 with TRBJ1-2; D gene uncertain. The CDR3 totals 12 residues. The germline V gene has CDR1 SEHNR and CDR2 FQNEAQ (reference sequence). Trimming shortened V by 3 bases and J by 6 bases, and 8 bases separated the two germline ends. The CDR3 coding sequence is TGTGCCAGCAGCTTTGTGGGTAATGGCTACACCTTC. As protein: CASSFVGNGYTF.

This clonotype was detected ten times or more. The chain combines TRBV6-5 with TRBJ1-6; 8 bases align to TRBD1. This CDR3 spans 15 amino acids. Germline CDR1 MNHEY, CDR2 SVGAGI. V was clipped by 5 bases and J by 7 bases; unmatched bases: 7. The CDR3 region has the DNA TGTGCCAGCAGTCGAATCGACAGGGGCAATTCACCCCTCCACTTT. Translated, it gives CASSRIDRGNSPLHF.

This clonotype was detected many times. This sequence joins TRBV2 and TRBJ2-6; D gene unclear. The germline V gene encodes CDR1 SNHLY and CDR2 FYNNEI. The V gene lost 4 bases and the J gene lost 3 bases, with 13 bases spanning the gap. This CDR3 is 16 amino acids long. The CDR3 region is CASSVQFNGGANVLTF. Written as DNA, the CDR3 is TGTGCCAGCAGTGTACAGTTTAACGGTGGGGCCAACGTCCTGACTTTC.

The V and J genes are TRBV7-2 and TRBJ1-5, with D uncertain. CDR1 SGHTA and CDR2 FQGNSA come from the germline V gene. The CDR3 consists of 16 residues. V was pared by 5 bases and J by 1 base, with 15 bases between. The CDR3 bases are TGTGCCAGCAGCCCCCTACGCAGGCGGAGCAATCAGCCCCAGCATTTT. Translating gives CASSPLRRRSNQPQHF.

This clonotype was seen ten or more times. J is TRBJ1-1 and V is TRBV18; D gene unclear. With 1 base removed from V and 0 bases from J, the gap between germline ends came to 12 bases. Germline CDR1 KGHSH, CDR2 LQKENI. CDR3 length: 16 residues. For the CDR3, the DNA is TGTGCCAGCTCACCACAAGAGATTGGTATGAACACTGAAGCTTTCTTT. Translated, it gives CASSPQEIGMNTEAFF.

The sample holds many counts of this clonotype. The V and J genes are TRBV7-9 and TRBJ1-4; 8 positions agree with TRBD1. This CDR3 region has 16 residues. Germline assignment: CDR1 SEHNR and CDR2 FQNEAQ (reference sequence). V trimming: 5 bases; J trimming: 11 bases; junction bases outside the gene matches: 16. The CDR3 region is CASSHDLDRGGEKLFF. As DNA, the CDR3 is TGTGCCAGCAGCCACGACCTTGACAGGGGAGGGGAGAAACTGTTTTTT.

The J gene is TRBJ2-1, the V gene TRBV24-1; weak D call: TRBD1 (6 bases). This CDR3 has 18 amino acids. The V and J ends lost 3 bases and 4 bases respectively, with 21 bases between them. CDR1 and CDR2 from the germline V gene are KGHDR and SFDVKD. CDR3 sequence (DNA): TGTGCCACCAGTGATACCCCACAGGGACGGGGCATATACAATGAGCAGTTCTTC. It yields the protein CATSDTPQGRGIYNEQFF.

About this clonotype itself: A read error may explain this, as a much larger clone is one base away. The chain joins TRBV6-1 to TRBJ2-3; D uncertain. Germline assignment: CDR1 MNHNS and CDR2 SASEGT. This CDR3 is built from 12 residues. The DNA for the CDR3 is TGTGCCAGCAGGACAAGCACAGATACGCAGAATTTT. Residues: CASRTSTDTQNF.

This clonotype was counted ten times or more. As DNA, the CDR3 is TGCAGTGCTAGAAGGCACGGGCCCCGGTCCTACGAGCAGTACTTC. Translating it yields CSARRHGPRSYEQYF. The rearrangement links TRBV20-1 to TRBJ2-7; no clear D. Looked up from germline, CDR1 is DFQATT and CDR2 is SNEGSKA (reference sequence). Between the trimmed V and J ends, which lost 2 bases and 1 base, there was a span of 15 bases. CDR3 length equals 15 residues.

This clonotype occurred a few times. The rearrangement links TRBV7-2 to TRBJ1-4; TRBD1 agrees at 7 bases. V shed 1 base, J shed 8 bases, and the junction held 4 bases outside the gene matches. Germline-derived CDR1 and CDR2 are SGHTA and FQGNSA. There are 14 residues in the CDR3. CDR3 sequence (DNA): TGTGCCAGCAGCTTAGGACAGGGCGAGGAAAAACTGTTTTTT. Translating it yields CASSLGQGEEKLFF. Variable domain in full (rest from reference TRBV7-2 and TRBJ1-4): GAGVSQSPSNKVTEKGKDVELRCDPISGHTALYWYRQSLGQGLEFLIYFQGNSAPDKSGLPSDRFSAERTGGSVSTLTIQRTQQEDSAVYLCASSLGQGEEKLFFGSGTQLSVL.